This T cell receptor beta chain was documented in a study of T-cell reconstitution after alpha-beta-depleted transplantation in children. This clonotype came up many times. V lost 0 bases, J lost 2 bases, and 8 bases lay in between. The CDR3 consists of 14 residues. Germline V gives CDR1 SGHKS, CDR2 YYEKEE (reference sequence). Molecular barcoding with unique molecular identifiers was used for the TCRbeta library. TCRdb redid the calling of the PCR reads with MiXCR, one entry per CDR3 protein. The sample lists 190,000 or so distinct CDR3 sequences, less than 15% occurring once. Sequencing used PBMCs from the stem cell graft donor, obtained from the stem cell graft. V is TRBV5-5 and J is TRBJ1-1, with unresolved D. The clonotype originates from a human donor who donated a stem cell graft to a child with acute lymphoblastic leukemia. DNA of the CDR3: TGTGCCAGCAGCTTGGTCGGGATTAACACTGAAGCTTTCTTT. Translating gives CASSLVGINTEAFF.